This entry lists 10 T cell receptor beta chains sequenced from one sample in a study of blood T cell repertoires in COVID-19. Data came from immunoSEQ multiplex PCR; TCRdb stores just in-frame clones and leaves some out. Here the sample spans around 58,000 clones, roughly nine tenths being singletons. Sequencing input: peripheral blood. Receptor source: an older woman with active or convalescent COVID-19.

This chain joins TRBV6-5 and TRBJ2-7; D may be TRBD2 (7 bases). V was trimmed by 8 bases and J by 5 bases, leaving 13 bases between them. The CDR3 consists of 12 residues. Germline V gene sequence: CDR1 MNHEY, CDR2 SVGAGI. The CDR3 DNA reads as TGTGCCAGCCAGGGGACTAACCACGAGCAGTACTTC. This codes for CASQGTNHEQYF.

The J gene is TRBJ1-6, the V gene TRBV5-1; perhaps TRBD1 as D (6 bases). The CDR3 runs 16 residues. V was trimmed by 1 base and J by 3 bases, leaving 11 bases between them. Germline values: CDR1 SGHRS, CDR2 YFSETQ. CDR3 region: CASSLKTGSYNSPLHF. Written as DNA, the CDR3 is TGCGCCAGCAGCTTGAAGACAGGCAGCTATAATTCACCCCTCCACTTT.

The rearrangement joins TRBV18 to TRBJ1-3, with TRBD1 as a possible D gene (6 bases). The germline V gene encodes CDR1 KGHSH and CDR2 LQKENI. V lost 2 bases and J 6 bases, leaving 14 bases between the germline ends. The length of the CDR3 is 15 residues. The CDR3: CASSPIETGTNTIYF. CDR3 bases: TGTGCCAGCTCACCAATCGAAACAGGGACAAACACCATATATTTT. The full variable domain, with the rest looked up from reference TRBV18 and TRBJ1-3, is NAGVMQNPRHLVRRRGQEARLRCSPMKGHSHVYWYRQLPEEGLKFMVYLQKENIIDESGMPKERFSAEFPKEGPSILRIQQVVRGDSAAYFCASSPIETGTNTIYFGEGSWLTVV.

This chain joins TRBV30 and TRBJ2-7; TRBD2 agrees at 7 bases. Losses at the gene ends were 5 bases for V and 5 bases for J; bases not matched to a gene: 6. This CDR3 region has 12 residues. Germline loops: CDR1 GTSNPN, CDR2 SVGIG (reference sequence). The CDR3 reads CAWLLAGDEQYF. In nucleotides, the CDR3 is TGTGCCTGGCTTCTCGCGGGGGACGAGCAGTACTTC.

The rearrangement joins TRBV28 to TRBJ1-2; D is undetermined. Germline V CDR1 and CDR2: MDHEN, SYDVKM. The CDR3 sequence is 12 residues long. Trimming took off 8 bases at V and 1 base at J, with 8 bases between the two ends. The CDR3 sequence: CASVTVNYGYTF. The CDR3 nucleotides read TGTGCCAGCGTGACTGTTAACTATGGCTACACCTTC.

This clone was recorded only once. This chain uses TRBV28 with TRBJ1-2; TRBD1 matches 7 bases. Germline CDR1 and CDR2: MDHEN and SYDVKM. V gave up 3 bases and J gave up 5 bases; unmatched junction bases: 6. This CDR3 has 14 amino acids. CDR3 sequence: CASSFRRDSYGYTF. The CDR3 nucleotides are TGTGCCAGCAGTTTTAGGAGGGACAGTTATGGCTACACCTTC.

The rearrangement uses TRBV20-1 and TRBJ2-3, with D possibly TRBD2 on 6 matching bases. Trimming removed 3 bases from V and 9 bases from J, with 13 bases in between. Germline CDR1 and CDR2: DFQATT and SNEGSKA (reference sequence). The CDR3 is 12 amino acids. The CDR3 region has the DNA TGCAGTGCTAGTCTAGGACGGGAGACGCAGTATTTT. Translation gives CSASLGRETQYF.

The V gene is TRBV24-1, the J gene TRBJ1-5; 7 bases agree with TRBD1. Per germline, CDR1 KGHDR and CDR2 SFDVKD. The V gene end was trimmed by 2 bases and the J gene end by 0 bases; junction bases not matched to a gene: 6. The CDR3 consists of 17 residues. In DNA form, the CDR3 reads TGTGCCACCAGTGATTACCCGGGACAGATTAGCAATCAGCCCCAGCATTTT. Protein: CATSDYPGQISNQPQHF.

This chain links TRBV3-1 (or the pseudogene TRBV3-2) with TRBJ2-5, with unresolved D. The CDR3 length is 15 residues. V was shortened by 0 bases and J by 0 bases, with 8 bases between the two germline ends. Germline CDR1 reads LGHDT; CDR2 reads YNNKEL (reference sequence). The CDR3 bases are TGTGCCAGCAGCCAAGAACAGAAGTACCAAGAGACCCAGTACTTC. Amino acid sequence: CASSQEQKYQETQYF.

The chain carries TRBV6-5 and TRBJ1-5, with D perhaps matching TRBD1 (6 bases). CDR3 length equals 15 residues. The germline gives CDR1 MNHEY, CDR2 SVGAGI. V lost 7 bases to trimming and J lost 6 bases, with 19 bases between them. The CDR3 loop reads CASTPRGFGFQPQHF. DNA of the CDR3: TGTGCCAGCACCCCGAGGGGGTTTGGTTTTCAGCCCCAGCATTTT.